The rows below give T cell receptor beta chains drawn from one sample of a study of blood T cell repertoires in COVID-19. Method: immunoSEQ multiplex PCR; TCRdb's copy keeps in-frame clones and lacks some. The sample contains about 90,000 clones, 75% to 90% of which appear only once. Sequencing was done on a sample of peripheral blood. Receptor source: a man older than 75 with active or convalescent COVID-19. CDR3s include the opening cysteine and the closing phenylalanine or tryptophan. Fields, in order: D gene, J gene, V gene, CDR3 length, clone size, CDR3 protein, CDR3 DNA. The D gene is left open where the match is weak. The listing skips clone size in some rows; elsewhere it reads once, few, many or a size class.

>.|TRBJ1-1|TRBV10-3|12|.
CAISAGETEAFF
TGTGCCATCAGTGCAGGGGAGACTGAAGCTTTCTTT
>.|TRBJ2-5|TRBV2|13|.
CASSEPGAETQYF
TGTGCCAGCAGTGAACCAGGGGCAGAGACCCAGTACTTC
>TRBD2|TRBJ2-5|TRBV4-1|16|.
CASSPLGGSVGETQYF
TGCGCCAGCAGCCCCCTTGGCGGGAGCGTAGGAGAGACCCAGTACTTC
>.|TRBJ1-6|TRBV2|14|.
CASSVQGQGSPLHF
TGTGCCAGCAGTGTTCAGGGTCAGGGTTCACCCCTCCACTTT
>.|TRBJ1-2|TRBV9|16|.
CASSAMGALTGYGYTF
TGTGCCAGCAGCGCTATGGGGGCGCTGACTGGGTATGGCTACACCTTC
>TRBD1|TRBJ2-1|TRBV4-2|13|.
CASSDTGGNEQFF
TGTGCCAGCAGCGACACAGGGGGCAATGAGCAGTTCTTC
>.|TRBJ1-2|TRBV28|13|.
CASSREANYGYTF
TGTGCCAGCAGTCGGGAAGCTAACTATGGCTACACCTTC
>TRBD2|TRBJ2-4|TRBV6-1|16|.
CASSDLWGGSVNIQYF
TGTGCCAGCAGTGACTTATGGGGGGGATCGGTAAACATTCAGTACTTC
>.|TRBJ2-7|TRBV7-9|14|.
CASSSGTEPHEQYF
TGTGCCAGCAGCTCAGGGACTGAGCCCCACGAGCAGTACTTC
>.|TRBJ1-1|TRBV30|14|.
CAWSVGQGFTEAFF
TGTGCCTGGAGTGTAGGGCAGGGATTTACTGAAGCTTTCTTT
>.|TRBJ1-6|TRBV6-6|15|.
CASTSGGSYNSPLHF
TGTGCCAGCACCTCCGGGGGCTCCTATAATTCACCCCTCCACTTT
>TRBD1|TRBJ2-1|TRBV5-1|16|once
CASSDKTGQASNEQFF
TGCGCCAGCAGCGACAAAACGGGACAGGCTTCCAATGAGCAGTTCTTC
>.|TRBJ2-1|TRBV6-2/TRBV6-3|15|.
CASSDPPAVYNEQFF
TGTGCCAGCAGTGACCCCCCGGCGGTTTACAATGAGCAGTTCTTC
>TRBD1|TRBJ1-5|TRBV19|16|.
CASSFRTGGSDQPQHF
TGTGCCAGTAGTTTCCGGACAGGGGGGTCTGATCAGCCCCAGCATTTT
>TRBD1|TRBJ1-1|TRBV5-4|14|.
CASSFGQGRTEAFF
TGTGCCAGCAGCTTCGGACAGGGTAGAACTGAAGCTTTCTTT
>TRBD1|TRBJ1-2|TRBV7-2|14|.
CASSPTGVPGGYTF
TGTGCCAGCAGCCCGACAGGGGTTCCGGGTGGCTACACCTTC
>TRBD2|TRBJ2-1|TRBV6-6|12|once
CASSLSGSIQFF
TGTGCCAGCAGCCTTAGCGGGAGTATACAGTTCTTC
>TRBD2|TRBJ2-2|TRBV7-9|15|once
CASSLGLAATGELFF
TGTGCCAGCAGTTTAGGACTAGCGGCTACCGGGGAGCTGTTTTTT
>.|TRBJ2-5|TRBV7-9|13|.
CASGGRAPETQYF
TGTGCCAGCGGGGGCAGGGCCCCTGAGACCCAGTACTTC
>.|TRBJ2-5|TRBV5-1|14|.
CASSRNREGETQYF
TGCGCCAGCAGCAGAAACAGGGAGGGGGAGACCCAGTACTTC
>TRBD2|TRBJ2-1|TRBV5-8|15|.
CASSSSGSSYNEQFF
TGTGCCAGCAGCTCTAGCGGGAGCTCCTACAATGAGCAGTTCTTC
>.|TRBJ2-7|TRBV13|13|.
CASSLARTYEQYF
TGTGCCAGTTCTCTAGCGCGCACCTACGAGCAGTACTTC
>.|TRBJ1-4|TRBV5-4|14|.
CASSLRTGNEKLFF
TGTGCCAGCAGCTTGCGGACGGGGAATGAAAAACTGTTTTTT
>.|TRBJ2-1|TRBV3-1/TRBV3-2|15|few
CASTDSGAGYNEQFF
TGTGCCAGCACGGATAGCGGAGCGGGTTACAATGAGCAGTTCTTC
>.|TRBJ1-1|TRBV4-1|13|.
CASSQTGRTEAFF
TGCGCCAGCAGCCAAACAGGGCGCACTGAAGCTTTCTTT
>.|TRBJ1-2|TRBV25-1|13|few
CASSEGLKYGYTF
TGTGCCAGCAGTGAGGGCCTAAAATATGGCTACACCTTC
>TRBD1|TRBJ2-7|TRBV29-1|14|.
CSVGGQGSSYEQYF
TGCAGCGTGGGGGGACAGGGGAGCTCCTACGAGCAGTACTTC
>.|TRBJ2-3|TRBV2|13|.
CASGIGGADTQYF
TGTGCCAGCGGAATTGGGGGCGCCGATACGCAGTATTTT
>TRBD1|TRBJ1-5|TRBV29-1|14|once
CSVTTGTGGQPQHF
TGCAGCGTTACCACCGGGACAGGGGGCCAGCCCCAGCATTTT
>TRBD1|TRBJ1-5|TRBV7-3|16|few
CASSLSETGGNQPQHF
TGTGCCAGCAGCTTATCTGAAACAGGGGGCAATCAGCCCCAGCATTTT
>.|TRBJ1-1|TRBV18|16|.
CASSPYQRAGITEAFF
TGTGCCAGCTCACCCTACCAGAGGGCGGGGATCACTGAAGCTTTCTTT
>TRBD1|TRBJ1-6|TRBV28|15|few
CASSPRDRDYSPLHF
TGTGCCAGCAGTCCCCGGGACAGGGATTATTCACCCCTCCACTTT
>.|TRBJ2-5|TRBV4-3|13|few
CASSLGLEETQYF
TGCGCCAGCAGCCTGGGACTCGAAGAGACCCAGTACTTC
>TRBD1|TRBJ2-7|TRBV13|13|.
CASSQQGAGEQYF
TGTGCCAGCAGCCAACAGGGGGCTGGGGAGCAGTACTTC
>TRBD2|TRBJ2-2|TRBV9|15|.
CASSMGGDSTGELFF
TGTGCCAGCAGCATGGGAGGGGATAGCACCGGGGAGCTGTTTTTT
>TRBD2|TRBJ2-7|TRBV7-9|15|.
CASSPGTSGRDEQYF
TGTGCCAGCAGCCCCGGGACTAGCGGGAGGGACGAGCAGTACTTC
>TRBD1|TRBJ1-2|TRBV3-1/TRBV3-2|14|.
CASSLRQGSYGYTF
TGTGCCAGCAGCCTAAGACAGGGAAGCTATGGCTACACCTTC
>TRBD1|TRBJ1-5|TRBV28|16|.
CASRRGRGQGNQPQHF
TGTGCCAGCAGGCGAGGACGGGGACAGGGGAATCAGCCCCAGCATTTT
>.|TRBJ1-4|TRBV4-3|15|.
CASSQGRVGREKLFF
TGCGCCAGCAGCCAAGGGAGGGTAGGGCGCGAAAAACTGTTTTTT
>TRBD1|TRBJ2-5|TRBV27|16|.
CASSALRQGARETQYF
TGTGCCAGCAGTGCCCTCAGACAGGGGGCGCGGGAGACCCAGTACTTC
>TRBD2|TRBJ2-1|TRBV4-2|14|.
CASSQTIAGDEQFF
TGTGCCAGCAGCCAGACTATAGCGGGGGATGAGCAGTTCTTC
>TRBD1|TRBJ1-2|TRBV5-1|12|.
CASSYDRVGYTF
TGCGCCAGCAGCTACGACAGGGTTGGCTACACCTTC
>TRBD1|TRBJ1-5|TRBV5-5|16|.
CASSLDGQGAIQPQHF
TGTGCCAGCAGCTTGGATGGGCAGGGGGCCATTCAGCCCCAGCATTTT
>.|TRBJ2-1|TRBV11-3|13|.
CASSLFRESEQFF
TGTGCCAGCAGCTTATTTCGCGAGAGTGAGCAGTTCTTC
>TRBD1|TRBJ2-5|TRBV5-1|15|few
CASSLEGTGGETQYF
TGCGCCAGCAGCTTGGAGGGGACAGGGGGTGAGACCCAGTACTTC
>.|TRBJ2-2|TRBV5-1|14|.
CASSSQGGDGELFF
TGCGCCAGCAGCTCCCAGGGAGGAGACGGGGAGCTGTTTTTT
>.|TRBJ1-1|TRBV4-3|15|.
CASSPNRYMNTEAFF
TGCGCCAGCAGCCCCAACAGGTACATGAACACTGAAGCTTTCTTT
>.|TRBJ1-2|TRBV30|14|.
CAWRETAQSYGYTF
TGTGCCTGGAGGGAGACGGCCCAAAGCTATGGCTACACCTTC
>TRBD1|TRBJ1-6|TRBV6-5|14|.
CASSSRDSNSPLHF
TGTGCCAGCAGTTCCCGGGACAGCAATTCACCCCTCCACTTT
>.|TRBJ2-5|TRBV3-1/TRBV3-2|13|few
CASSLGQQETQYF
TGTGCCAGCAGCCTCGGACAGCAAGAGACCCAGTACTTC
>TRBD2|TRBJ2-5|TRBV11-2|16|.
CASSLVGGGPVETQYF
TGTGCCAGCAGCTTAGTGGGGGGAGGGCCGGTTGAGACCCAGTACTTC
>.|TRBJ1-1|TRBV5-8|16|.
CASSLVVNGGNTEAFF
TGTGCCAGCAGCTTGGTGGTGAACGGTGGGAACACTGAAGCTTTCTTT
>.|TRBJ1-2|TRBV29-1|12|.
CSVSGSVYGYTF
TGCAGCGTTTCAGGGTCCGTCTATGGCTACACCTTC
>.|TRBJ1-2|TRBV28|13|once
CASSLRGLYGYTF
TGTGCCAGCAGTTTAAGAGGACTCTATGGCTACACCTTC
>.|TRBJ2-2|TRBV19|15|.
CASSIDFSFTGELFF
TGTGCCAGTAGTATAGATTTTAGCTTCACCGGGGAGCTGTTTTTT